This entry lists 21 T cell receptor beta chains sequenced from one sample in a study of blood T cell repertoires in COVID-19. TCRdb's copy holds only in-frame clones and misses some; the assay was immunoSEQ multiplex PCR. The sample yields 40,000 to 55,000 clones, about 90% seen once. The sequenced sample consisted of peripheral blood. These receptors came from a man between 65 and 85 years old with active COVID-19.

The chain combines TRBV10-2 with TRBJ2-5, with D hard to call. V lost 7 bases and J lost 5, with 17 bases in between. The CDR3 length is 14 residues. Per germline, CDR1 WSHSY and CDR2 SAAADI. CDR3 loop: CASKKETGSETQYF. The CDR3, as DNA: TGCGCCAGCAAGAAGGAGACCGGGTCTGAGACCCAGTACTTC.

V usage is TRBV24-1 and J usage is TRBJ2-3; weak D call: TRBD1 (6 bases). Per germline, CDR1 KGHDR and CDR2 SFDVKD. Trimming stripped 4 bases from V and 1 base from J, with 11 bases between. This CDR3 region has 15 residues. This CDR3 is CATSDRGRGTDTQYF. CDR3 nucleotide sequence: TGTGCCACCAGTGACAGGGGACGCGGCACAGATACGCAGTATTTT.

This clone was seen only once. CDR3 sequence (DNA): TGTGCCAGTAGTATTCGGGGGGGTGCCGGGGAGCTGTTTTTT. Its translation: CASSIRGGAGELFF. This sequence joins TRBV19 and TRBJ2-2, with 8 bases matching TRBD2. The CDR3 spans 14 residues. V lost 3 bases and J lost 6; bases outside the gene matches: 3. The germline V gene encodes CDR1 LNHDA and CDR2 SQIVND (reference sequence).

CDR3: CASSMGKRGLEQYF. As DNA, the CDR3 is TGTGCCAGCTCGATGGGGAAGCGGGGACTCGAGCAGTACTTC. The chain has TRBV28 and TRBJ2-7; 7 positions agree with TRBD2. Germline assignment: CDR1 MDHEN and CDR2 SYDVKM. The CDR3 covers 14 residues. With V trimmed by 8 bases and J by 6 bases, 13 bases remained unmatched.

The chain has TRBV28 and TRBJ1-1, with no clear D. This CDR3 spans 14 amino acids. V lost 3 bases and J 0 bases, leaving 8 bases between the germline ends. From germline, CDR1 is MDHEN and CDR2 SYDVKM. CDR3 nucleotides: TGTGCCAGCAGTTTTGACACCATGAACACTGAAGCTTTCTTT. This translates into CASSFDTMNTEAFF.

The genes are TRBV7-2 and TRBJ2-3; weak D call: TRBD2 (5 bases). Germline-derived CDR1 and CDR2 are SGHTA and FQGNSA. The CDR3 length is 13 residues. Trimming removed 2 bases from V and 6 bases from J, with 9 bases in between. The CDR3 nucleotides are TGTGCCAGCAGCTTATTCGGAGGCGATACGCAGTATTTT. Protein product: CASSLFGGDTQYF.

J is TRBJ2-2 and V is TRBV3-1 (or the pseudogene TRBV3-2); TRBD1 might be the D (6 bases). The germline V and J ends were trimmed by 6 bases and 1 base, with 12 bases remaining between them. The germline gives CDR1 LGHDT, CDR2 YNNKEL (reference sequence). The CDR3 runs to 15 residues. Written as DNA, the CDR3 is TGTGCCAGCAGATTGAGACAGGAGAACACCGGGGAGCTGTTTTTT. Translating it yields CASRLRQENTGELFF.

In DNA, the CDR3 is TGTGCCAGCAGCCAAGACCTAGGGGCGGGGGGTCGGCATACGCAGTATTTT. Translated, it gives CASSQDLGAGGRHTQYF. V gene TRBV4-2 combines with J gene TRBJ2-3; 8 nucleotides match TRBD2. The CDR3 loop spans 17 amino acids. CDR1 LGHNA and CDR2 YNFKEQ come from the germline V gene. The ends lost 0 bases at V and 7 bases at J; junction bases unmatched: 12.

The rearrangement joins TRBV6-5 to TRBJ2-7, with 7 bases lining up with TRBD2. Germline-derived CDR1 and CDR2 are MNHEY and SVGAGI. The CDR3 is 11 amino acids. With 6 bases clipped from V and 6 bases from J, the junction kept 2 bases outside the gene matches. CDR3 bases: TGTGCCAGCAGCTCGGGGGGCGAGCAGTACTTC. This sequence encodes CASSSGGEQYF.

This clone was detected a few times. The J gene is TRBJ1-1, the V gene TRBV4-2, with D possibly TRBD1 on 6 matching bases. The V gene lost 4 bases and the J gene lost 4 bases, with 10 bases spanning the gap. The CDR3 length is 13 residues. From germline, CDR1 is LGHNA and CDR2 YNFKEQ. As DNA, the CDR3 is TGTGCCAGCAGCCCCGGGGGGCTCACTGAAGCTTTCTTT. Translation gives CASSPGGLTEAFF.

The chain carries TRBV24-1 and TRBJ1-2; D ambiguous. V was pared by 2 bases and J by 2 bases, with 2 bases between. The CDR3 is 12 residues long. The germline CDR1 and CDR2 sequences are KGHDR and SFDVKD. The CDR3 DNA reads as TGTGCCACCAGTGATTCGAACTATGGCTACACCTTC. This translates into CATSDSNYGYTF.

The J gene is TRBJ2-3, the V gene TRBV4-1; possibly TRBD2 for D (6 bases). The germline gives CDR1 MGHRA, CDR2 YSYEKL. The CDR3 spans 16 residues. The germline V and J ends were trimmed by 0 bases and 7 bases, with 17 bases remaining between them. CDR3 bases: TGCGCCAGCAGCCAAGAGGAGCGGGCCACTTCAAATACGCAGTATTTT. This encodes CASSQEERATSNTQYF.

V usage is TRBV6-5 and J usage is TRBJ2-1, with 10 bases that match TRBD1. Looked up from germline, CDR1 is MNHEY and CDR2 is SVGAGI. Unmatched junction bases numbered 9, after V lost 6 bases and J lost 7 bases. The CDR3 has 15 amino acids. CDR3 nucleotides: TGTGCCAGCAGAACTTGGACAGGGGGTAATAATGAGCAGTTCTTC. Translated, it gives CASRTWTGGNNEQFF.

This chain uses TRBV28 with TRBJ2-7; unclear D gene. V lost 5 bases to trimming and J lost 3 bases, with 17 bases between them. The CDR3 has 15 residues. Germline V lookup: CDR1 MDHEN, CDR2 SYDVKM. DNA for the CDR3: TGTGCCAGCAGTACCGGGTGGCCTAAGAACTACGAGCAGTACTTC. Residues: CASSTGWPKNYEQYF. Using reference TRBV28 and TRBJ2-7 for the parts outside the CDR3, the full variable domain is DVKVTQSSRYLVKRTGEKVFLECVQDMDHENMFWYRQDPGLGLRLIYFSYDVKMKEKGDIPEGYSVSREKKERFSLILESASTNQTSMYLCASSTGWPKNYEQYFGPGTRLTVT.

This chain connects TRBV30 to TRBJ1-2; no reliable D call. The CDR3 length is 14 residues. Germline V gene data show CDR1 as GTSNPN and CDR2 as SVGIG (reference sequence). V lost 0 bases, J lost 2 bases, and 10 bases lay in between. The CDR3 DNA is TGTGCCTGGAGTGTATCCAGTACCAACTATGGCTACACCTTC. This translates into CAWSVSSTNYGYTF.

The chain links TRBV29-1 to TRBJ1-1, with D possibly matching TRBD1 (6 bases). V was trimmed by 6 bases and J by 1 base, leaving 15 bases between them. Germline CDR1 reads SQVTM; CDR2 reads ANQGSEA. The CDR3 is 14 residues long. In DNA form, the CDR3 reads TGCAGCGTCAAAACAGGGACGGGGAACACTGAAGCTTTCTTT. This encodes CSVKTGTGNTEAFF.

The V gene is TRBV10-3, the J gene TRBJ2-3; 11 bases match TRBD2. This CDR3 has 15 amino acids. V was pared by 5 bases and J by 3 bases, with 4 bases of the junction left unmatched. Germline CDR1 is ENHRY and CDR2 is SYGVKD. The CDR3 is CAISSSGGLTDTQYF. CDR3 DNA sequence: TGTGCCATCAGTTCTAGCGGGGGGCTTACAGATACGCAGTATTTT.

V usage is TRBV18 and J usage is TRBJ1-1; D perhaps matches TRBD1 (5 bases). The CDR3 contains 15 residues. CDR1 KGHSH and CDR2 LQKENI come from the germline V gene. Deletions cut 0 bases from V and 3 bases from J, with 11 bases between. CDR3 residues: CASSPPSGQDTEAFF. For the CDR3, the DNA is TGTGCCAGCTCACCACCGTCAGGGCAGGACACTGAAGCTTTCTTT.

This chain's CDR3 is CASSGGQLSSYNSPLHF. The CDR3 nucleotides read TGTGCCAGCAGCGGGGGACAACTCAGCTCCTATAATTCACCCCTCCACTTT. V usage is TRBV7-2 and J usage is TRBJ1-6, with D possibly being TRBD1 (6 bases). Germline CDR1 SGHTA, CDR2 FQGNSA. The V end lost 5 bases, the J end lost 0 bases, and 14 bases lay between the germline ends. The CDR3 consists of 17 residues.

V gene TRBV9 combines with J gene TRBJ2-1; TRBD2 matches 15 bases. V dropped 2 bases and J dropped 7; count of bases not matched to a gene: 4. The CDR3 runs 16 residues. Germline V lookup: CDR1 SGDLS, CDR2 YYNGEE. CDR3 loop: CASSVGTSGGLNEQFF. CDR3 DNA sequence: TGTGCCAGCAGCGTCGGGACTAGCGGGGGGCTGAATGAGCAGTTCTTC.

The CDR3 DNA follows: TGTGCCAGCAGCCCCCCTCCCGCTCGGGGGTGGGGCTACACCTTC. Encoded protein: CASSPPPARGWGYTF. The rearrangement links TRBV6-5 to TRBJ1-2; weak D call: TRBD1 (5 bases). CDR3 length equals 15 residues. Per the germline V gene, CDR1 is MNHEY and CDR2 is SVGAGI. V lost 6 bases and J 8 bases, leaving 22 bases between the germline ends.